Listed here are 20 T cell receptor beta chains from one sample, sequenced in a study of beta chain features in type 1 diabetes. All of the isolated RNA was reverse transcribed, so expressed TCRB transcripts were sequenced. Data came from immunoSEQ multiplex PCR; TCRdb stores just in-frame clones and leaves some out. The table shows approximately 170,000 clones, with 9% to 10% occurring only once. Sequencing was carried out using central memory CD4+ T cells from blood. The receptor source for this set is a woman younger than 35 in good health.

This clone was found a few times. The chain carries TRBV7-9 and TRBJ1-3; D not certain. The CDR3 length is 13 residues. V was clipped by 4 bases and J by 2 bases, with 6 bases between them. Germline values: CDR1 SEHNR, CDR2 FQNEAQ (reference sequence). The CDR3 bases are TGTGCCAGCAGCTCGGGAACTGGAAACACCATATATTTT. Translated: CASSSGTGNTIYF.

This clone has a handful of counts. The V call is TRBV14, the J call TRBJ1-1; D is unresolved. The CDR3 loop spans 14 amino acids. The germline V gene encodes CDR1 SGHDN and CDR2 FVKESK. Trimming stripped 4 bases from V and 4 bases from J, with 13 bases between. Written as DNA, the CDR3 is TGTGCCAGCAGCCCGCTATGGGAGGGCACTGAAGCTTTCTTT. This translates into CASSPLWEGTEAFF.

V gene TRBV30 combines with J gene TRBJ1-2, with unresolved D. Looked up from germline, CDR1 is GTSNPN and CDR2 is SVGIG (reference sequence). Trimming took 2 bases from V and 6 from J, leaving 4 bases between them. The CDR3 extends over 10 amino acids. DNA for the CDR3: TGTGCCTGGAGTACAGATGGCTACACCTTC. This translates into CAWSTDGYTF. The entire variable domain, with the rest obtained from reference TRBV30 and TRBJ1-2, is as follows: SQTIHQWPATLVQPVGSPLSLECTVEGTSNPNLYWYRQAAGRGLQLLFYSVGIGQISSEVPQNLSASRPQDRQFILSSKKLLLSDSGFYLCAWSTDGYTFGSGTRLTVV.

This clone has more than one count but fewer than ten. This chain connects TRBV7-9 to TRBJ1-4; no clear D. Germline V lookup: CDR1 SEHNR, CDR2 FQNEAQ (reference sequence). Trimming took 5 bases from V and 3 from J, leaving 16 bases between them. The CDR3 is 16 residues long. The CDR3 coding sequence is TGTGCCAGCAGCGACTTGATGGAGGTTCCTAATGAAAAACTGTTTTTT. It encodes CASSDLMEVPNEKLFF.

Only a few counts were recorded for this clone. The V call is TRBV11-2, the J call TRBJ2-1, with 9 bases that match TRBD2. Per germline, CDR1 SGHAT and CDR2 FQNNGV. This CDR3 contains 17 residues. V lost 5 bases and J lost 0; bases outside the gene matches: 8. The CDR3 loop reads CASSPWGGGASYNEQFF. The CDR3 DNA reads as TGTGCCAGCAGCCCCTGGGGCGGGGGGGCCTCCTACAATGAGCAGTTCTTC.

This clone was seen a few times. The junction departs from the called germline gene at one end, perhaps through a read error. J is TRBJ2-7 and V is TRBV4-1; 8 bases match TRBD1. CDR1 is MGHRA, CDR2 YSYEKL, per germline. CDR3 length: 15 residues. Here the CDR3 reads CASSQETRGPYEQYF. The CDR3 DNA follows: TGTGCCAGCAGCCAAGAAACCAGGGGGCCCTACGAGCAGTACTTC.

The chain joins TRBV18 to TRBJ2-7; 8 bases line up with TRBD1. The CDR3 extends over 15 amino acids. With V trimmed by 0 bases and J by 2 bases, 3 bases remained unmatched. Looked up from germline, CDR1 is KGHSH and CDR2 is LQKENI. The DNA of the CDR3 is TGTGCCAGCTCACCACCATTGACAGGGGCCTACGAGCAGTACTTC. Amino acid sequence: CASSPPLTGAYEQYF.

The table lists this clone with a few counts. The V gene is TRBV29-1, the J gene TRBJ1-5, with D maybe TRBD1 (6 bases). The V end lost 6 bases, the J end lost 3 bases, and 15 bases lay between the germline ends. The length of the CDR3 is 14 residues. Germline CDR1 and CDR2: SQVTM and ANQGSEA. DNA for the CDR3: TGCAGCGTCCGGGGGGCGGATCCCAATCAGCCCCAGCATTTT. It is translated as CSVRGADPNQPQHF.

This clone was seen a handful of times. The J gene is TRBJ2-7, the V gene TRBV4-3; 8 bases agree with TRBD1. J gave up 2 bases and V 4 bases, and 10 bases lay outside the gene matches. Germline V gene sequence: CDR1 LGHNA, CDR2 YSLEER. The CDR3 extends over 16 amino acids. The CDR3 nucleotides read TGCGCCAGCAGCCCAAGCCCGGACAGGGCAGCCTACGAGCAGTACTTC. Translation: CASSPSPDRAAYEQYF.

This clone was detected a few times. The chain couples TRBV10-2 to TRBJ2-5; 14 bases fit TRBD2. The CDR3 is 13 amino acids. Trimming at V came to 8 bases and at J to 5 bases, leaving 1 base not matched to a gene. CDR1 is WSHSY and CDR2 is SAAADI in the germline V gene. DNA of the CDR3: TGCGCCAGCCGGACTAGCGGGAGGGAGACCCAGTACTTC. It specifies CASRTSGRETQYF.

The gene calls are TRBV14 and TRBJ2-5, with 7 bases aligning to TRBD2. V gave up 1 base and J gave up 1 base; unmatched junction bases: 3. The germline CDR1 and CDR2 sequences are SGHDN and FVKESK. This CDR3 has 15 residues. In DNA, the CDR3 is TGTGCCAGCAGCCAAGGACTAGCTCTCCAAGAGACCCAGTACTTC. Amino acid sequence: CASSQGLALQETQYF. Complete variable domain (other parts from reference TRBV14 and TRBJ2-5): EAGVTQFPSHSVIEKGQTVTLRCDPISGHDNLYWYRRVMGKEIKFLLHFVKESKQDESGMPNNRFLAERTGGTYSTLKVQPAELEDSGVYFCASSQGLALQETQYFGPGTRLLVL.

The chain recombines TRBV9 with TRBJ2-1; 8 bases are shared with TRBD1. The CDR3 extends over 15 amino acids. CDR1 and CDR2 (germline): SGDLS, YYNGEE. The V and J ends lost 0 bases and 4 bases, in that order; junction bases with no gene match: 3. As DNA, the CDR3 is TGTGCCAGCAGCGTAGTCGGGACAGGATACAATGAGCAGTTCTTC. Translated, it gives CASSVVGTGYNEQFF.

This clone was detected only a few times. Within the sample, other DNA sequences also encode this same CDR3. The chain recombines TRBV5-4 with TRBJ2-7; the D gene is possibly TRBD2 (6 bases). This CDR3 spans 13 amino acids. V lost 0 bases, J lost 7 bases, and 11 bases lay in between. Germline lookup yields CDR1 SGHNT and CDR2 YYREEE (reference sequence). CDR3 nucleotides: TGTGCCAGCAGCTTGGCGGGAGTCTATGAGCAGTACTTC. Its protein product is CASSLAGVYEQYF.

This clone was observed a few times. The gene calls are TRBV4-1 and TRBJ1-2; a possible D gene is TRBD1 (5 bases). Trimming shortened V by 3 bases and J by 2 bases, and 13 bases separated the two germline ends. Germline CDR1 MGHRA, CDR2 YSYEKL. The CDR3 covers 15 residues. Here the CDR3 reads CASSQTPRENYGYTF. The CDR3 DNA reads as TGCGCCAGCAGCCAGACCCCCAGGGAAAACTATGGCTACACCTTC.

DNA for the CDR3: TGCGCCAGCAGCTTCCGACAGGGGAACGGCGGCTACACCTTC. This gives the protein CASSFRQGNGGYTF. The J gene is TRBJ1-2, the V gene TRBV5-1, with 8 positions matching TRBD1. This CDR3 comprises 14 residues. The V gene end was trimmed by 2 bases and the J gene end by 8 bases; junction bases not matched to a gene: 8. Germline V gene sequence: CDR1 SGHRS, CDR2 YFSETQ.

The chain has TRBV6-7 and TRBJ2-7; possible D gene TRBD2, 6 bases. TRBV6-7 is identified as an open reading frame with a role that is uncertain. The V gene lost 3 bases and the J gene lost 7 bases, with 16 bases spanning the gap. This CDR3 has 14 amino acids. The CDR3 here is CASSYPGTFAEQYF. The CDR3 coding sequence is TGTGCCAGCAGTTATCCAGGGACTTTCGCGGAGCAGTACTTC.

This clone was seen more than once but under ten times. The chain joins TRBV6-1 to TRBJ2-5, with TRBD1 matching over 8 bases. Per germline, CDR1 MNHNS and CDR2 SASEGT. The CDR3 contains 13 residues. J lost 5 bases, V lost 6 bases, and 5 bases had no gene match. The CDR3 loop is CASSRTGKETQYF. In DNA, the CDR3 is TGTGCCAGCAGCCGGACAGGGAAGGAGACCCAGTACTTC.

This clone was picked up a small number of times. The chain links TRBV10-3 to TRBJ2-1, with 8 bases lining up with TRBD1. Germline V CDR1 and CDR2: ENHRY, SYGVKD. Germline trimming cut 7 bases from V and 8 bases from J; bases unmatched to any gene: 10. The CDR3 extends over 14 amino acids. Written as DNA, the CDR3 is TGTGCCATCAACACACCGGGACAGGAGGATGAGCAGTTCTTC. It codes for CAINTPGQEDEQFF.

This clone came up once. This chain uses TRBV10-3 with TRBJ2-6; possibly TRBD2 for D (5 bases). Germline assignment: CDR1 ENHRY and CDR2 SYGVKD. The CDR3 loop spans 15 amino acids. The V gene lost 3 bases and the J gene lost 0 bases, with 6 bases spanning the gap. The CDR3 coding sequence is TGTGCCATCAGTGATGCGGGCTCTGGGGCCAACGTCCTGACTTTC. This sequence encodes CAISDAGSGANVLTF.

V and J are TRBV19 and TRBJ2-4, with 10 bases that match TRBD2. V shed 3 bases and J 2 bases; nucleotides not matched to a gene: 7. The germline V gene encodes CDR1 LNHDA and CDR2 SQIVND (reference sequence). The CDR3 contains 17 residues. The chain's CDR3 is CASSINPSGRPKNIQYF. The CDR3 DNA is TGTGCCAGTAGTATTAATCCTAGCGGGAGACCCAAAAACATTCAGTACTTC.